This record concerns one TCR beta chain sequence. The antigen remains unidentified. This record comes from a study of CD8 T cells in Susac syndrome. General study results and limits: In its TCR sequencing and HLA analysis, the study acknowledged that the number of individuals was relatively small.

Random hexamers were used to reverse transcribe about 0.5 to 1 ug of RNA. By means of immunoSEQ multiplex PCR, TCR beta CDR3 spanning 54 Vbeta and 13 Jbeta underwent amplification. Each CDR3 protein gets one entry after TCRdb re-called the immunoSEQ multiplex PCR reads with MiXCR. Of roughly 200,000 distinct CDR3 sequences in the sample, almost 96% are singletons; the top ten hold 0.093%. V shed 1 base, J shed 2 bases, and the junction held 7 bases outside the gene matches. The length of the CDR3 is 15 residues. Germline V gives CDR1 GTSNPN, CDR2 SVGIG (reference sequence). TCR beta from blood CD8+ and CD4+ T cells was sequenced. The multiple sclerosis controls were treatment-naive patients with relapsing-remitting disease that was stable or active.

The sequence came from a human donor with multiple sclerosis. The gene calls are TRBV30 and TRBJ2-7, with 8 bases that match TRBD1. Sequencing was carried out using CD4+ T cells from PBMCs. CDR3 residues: CAWSGGQGAAYEQYF. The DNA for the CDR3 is TGTGCCTGGAGTGGAGGACAGGGCGCGGCCTACGAGCAGTACTTC.